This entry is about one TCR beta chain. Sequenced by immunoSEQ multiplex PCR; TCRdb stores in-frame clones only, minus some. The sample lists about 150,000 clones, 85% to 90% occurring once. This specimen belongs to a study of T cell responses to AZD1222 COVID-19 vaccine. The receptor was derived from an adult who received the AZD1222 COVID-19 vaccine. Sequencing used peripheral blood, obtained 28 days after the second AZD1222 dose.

The CDR3 loop is CSVVERTGSYEQYF. In DNA form, the CDR3 reads TGCAGCGTTGTAGAGCGGACAGGGTCCTACGAGCAGTACTTC. The chain employs TRBV29-1 and TRBJ2-7, with 8 bases lining up with TRBD1. The germline V gene encodes CDR1 SQVTM and CDR2 ANQGSEA. This CDR3 has 14 residues. V shed 4 bases and J 1 base; nucleotides not matched to a gene: 6.